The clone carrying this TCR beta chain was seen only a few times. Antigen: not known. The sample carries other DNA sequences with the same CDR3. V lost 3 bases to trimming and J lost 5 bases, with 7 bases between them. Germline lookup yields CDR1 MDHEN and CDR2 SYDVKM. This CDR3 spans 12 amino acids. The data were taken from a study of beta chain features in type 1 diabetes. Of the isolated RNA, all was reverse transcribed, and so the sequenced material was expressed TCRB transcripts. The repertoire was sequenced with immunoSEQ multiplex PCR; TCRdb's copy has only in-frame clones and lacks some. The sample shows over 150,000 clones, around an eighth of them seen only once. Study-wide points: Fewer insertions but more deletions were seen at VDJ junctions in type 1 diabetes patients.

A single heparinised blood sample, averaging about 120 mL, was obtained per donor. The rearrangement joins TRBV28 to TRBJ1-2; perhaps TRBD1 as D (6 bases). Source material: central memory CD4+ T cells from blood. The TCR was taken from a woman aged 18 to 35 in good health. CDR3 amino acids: CASSLDRYGYTF. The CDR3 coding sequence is TGTGCCAGCAGTTTGGACAGATATGGCTACACCTTC.